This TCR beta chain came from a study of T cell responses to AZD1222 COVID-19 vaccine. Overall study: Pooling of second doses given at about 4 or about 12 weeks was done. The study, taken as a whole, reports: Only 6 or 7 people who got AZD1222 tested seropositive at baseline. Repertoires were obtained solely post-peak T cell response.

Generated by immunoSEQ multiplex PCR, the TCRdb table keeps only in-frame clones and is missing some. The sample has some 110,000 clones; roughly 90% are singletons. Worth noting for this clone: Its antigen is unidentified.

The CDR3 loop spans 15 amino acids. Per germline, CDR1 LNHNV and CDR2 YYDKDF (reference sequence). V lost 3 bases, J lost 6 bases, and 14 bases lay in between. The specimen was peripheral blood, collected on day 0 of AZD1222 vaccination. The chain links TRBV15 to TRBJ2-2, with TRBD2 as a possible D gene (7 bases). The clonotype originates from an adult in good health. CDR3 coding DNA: TGTGCCACCAGCAGGGGGGGGGCGTCGGCCGGGGAGCTGTTTTTT. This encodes CATSRGGASAGELFF. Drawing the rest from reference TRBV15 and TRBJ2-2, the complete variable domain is DAMVIQNPRYQVTQFGKPVTLSCSQTLNHNVMYWYQQKSSQAPKLLFHYYDKDFNNEADTPDNFQSRRPNTSFCFLDIRSPGLGDTAMYLCATSRGGASAGELFFGEGSRLTVL.